Below are 31 T cell receptor beta chains sequenced from a single sample in a study of beta chain features in type 1 diabetes. Investigators reverse transcribed all isolated RNA, so they sequenced expressed TCRB transcripts. TCRdb's copy holds only in-frame clones and misses some; the assay was immunoSEQ multiplex PCR. The sample records more than 120,000 clones, around 9.3% being singletons. Sample: naive CD4+ T cells from blood. These receptors were collected from a man younger than 35 in good health.

This clone was recorded a few times. Here the CDR3 reads CASSVSRDTGELFF. The CDR3 region has the DNA TGTGCCAGCAGCGTGAGCAGGGACACCGGGGAGCTGTTTTTT. The genes are TRBV6-4 and TRBJ2-2; tentative D call: TRBD1 (5 bases). Germline-derived CDR1 and CDR2 are MRHNA and SNTAGT. Trimming removed 6 bases at V and 3 bases at J, with 11 bases between. The CDR3 spans 14 residues.

The sample holds a few counts of this clone. J is TRBJ2-2 and V is TRBV5-1, with D unclear. Germline lookup yields CDR1 SGHRS and CDR2 YFSETQ. V dropped 4 bases and J dropped 3 bases, with 7 bases sitting between them. CDR3 length: 13 residues. This chain's CDR3 is CASSPSDTGELFF. The CDR3, as DNA: TGCGCCAGCAGCCCTTCGGACACCGGGGAGCTGTTTTTT.

This chain connects TRBV28 to TRBJ1-4, with D hard to call. This CDR3 region has 14 residues. CDR1 and CDR2 (germline): MDHEN, SYDVKM. Trimming took off 8 bases at V and 0 bases at J, with 10 bases between the two ends. The DNA for the CDR3 is TGTGCCAGCGGTCCGGGTACAACTAATGAAAAACTGTTTTTT. As protein: CASGPGTTNEKLFF.

V and J are TRBV27 and TRBJ1-2; D may be TRBD1 (6 bases). Trimming shortened V by 2 bases and J by 3 bases, and 13 bases separated the two germline ends. CDR1 is MNHEY, CDR2 SMNVEV, per germline (reference sequence). This CDR3 spans 15 amino acids. CDR3 loop: CASSLRGGRDYGYTF. DNA for the CDR3: TGTGCCAGCAGTTTAAGGGGGGGGCGCGACTATGGCTACACCTTC.

The chain recombines TRBV27 with TRBJ2-3, with 7 bases that match TRBD1. The CDR3 spans 16 residues. Germline CDR1 is MNHEY and CDR2 is SMNVEV (reference sequence). The ends lost 0 bases at V and 3 bases at J; junction bases unmatched: 6. For the CDR3, the DNA is TGTGCCAGCAGTTTATCGAGAGGGGGCTGGACAGATACGCAGTATTTT. Translating gives CASSLSRGGWTDTQYF.

This clone has just a few counts. The genes are TRBV28 and TRBJ1-2; the D gene is possibly TRBD1 (5 bases). The ends were cut back, 3 bases at V and 12 bases at J, with 14 bases in the middle. The CDR3 length is 12 residues. Germline CDR1 MDHEN, CDR2 SYDVKM. The CDR3 region is CASSFSRGVHTF. In nucleotides, the CDR3 is TGTGCCAGCAGTTTTTCACGGGGGGTTCACACCTTC.

This clone was seen a few times. The chain is built from TRBV6-6 and TRBJ2-2; D may be TRBD1 (7 bases). The CDR3 spans 15 residues. Germline V gene lookup returns CDR1 MNHNY and CDR2 SVGAGI (reference sequence). Trimming cost V 7 bases and J 6 bases, with 18 bases left between them. In DNA form, the CDR3 reads TGTGCCAGCAACTTCCAGGGGGGCGCGGCCGGGGAGCTGTTTTTT. Its protein is CASNFQGGAAGELFF.

V and J are TRBV5-4 and TRBJ2-2; 8 bases match TRBD2. The junction had 8 bases not matched to a gene; V was cut back by 3 bases and J by 1 base. CDR1 and CDR2 (germline): SGHNT, YYREEE (reference sequence). The CDR3 spans 17 residues. The CDR3 DNA follows: TGTGCCAGCAGCTCACATGTAGCGGGGCTGAACACCGGGGAGCTGTTTTTT. The encoded protein is CASSSHVAGLNTGELFF.

The chain carries TRBV7-9 and TRBJ1-2; D is unclear. Trimming cost V 0 bases and J 8 bases, with 10 bases left between them. The CDR3 spans 13 residues. Germline CDR1 and CDR2: SEHNR and FQNEAQ (reference sequence). As DNA, the CDR3 is TGTGCCAGCAGCTTAGCGGAAGGGAGCGGCTACACCTTC. Translating it yields CASSLAEGSGYTF.

This clone was found a few times. The CDR3 loop reads CASSLVGSGEQYF. In nucleotides, the CDR3 is TGTGCCAGCAGCTTGGTCGGATCGGGCGAGCAGTACTTC. The chain recombines TRBV5-5 with TRBJ2-7; D is undetermined. The CDR3 is made up of 13 amino acids. The V gene's germline CDR1 is SGHKS and CDR2 YYEKEE (reference sequence). Between the trimmed V and J ends, which lost 0 bases and 6 bases, there was a span of 10 bases.

The V gene is TRBV19, the J gene TRBJ1-5; D is unclear. The CDR3 loop spans 15 amino acids. Trimming stripped 3 bases from V and 1 base from J, with 10 bases between. Germline CDR1 and CDR2: LNHDA and SQIVND (reference sequence). The CDR3 DNA follows: TGTGCCAGTAGTATCTCCGGGATGAGCAATCAGCCCCAGCATTTT. Translated: CASSISGMSNQPQHF.

CDR3 DNA: TGTGCCAGCAGTCCCCCCGCTAATACAGGGACGCAGTACTTC. This translates into CASSPPANTGTQYF. The V call is TRBV14, the J call TRBJ2-7, with D tentatively TRBD1 (6 bases). The V and J ends lost 6 bases and 9 bases respectively, with 21 bases between them. The CDR3 extends over 14 amino acids. Germline assignment: CDR1 SGHDN and CDR2 FVKESK.

This clone has just a few counts. Other DNA sequences in this sample translate to the same CDR3. The genes are TRBV30 and TRBJ1-1, with D possibly TRBD1 on 5 matching bases. Deletions cut 0 bases from V and 0 bases from J, with 5 bases between. Germline CDR1 is GTSNPN and CDR2 is SVGIG (reference sequence). The CDR3 length is 13 residues. CDR3: CAWSVQVNTEAFF. As DNA, the CDR3 is TGTGCCTGGAGTGTACAGGTGAACACTGAAGCTTTCTTT.

V and J are TRBV19 and TRBJ2-5; the match to TRBD1 covers 7 bases. CDR1 LNHDA and CDR2 SQIVND come from the germline V gene (reference sequence). This CDR3 contains 14 residues. J gave up 2 bases and V 6 bases, and 6 bases lay outside the gene matches. The CDR3 sequence is CASSPDRVQETQYF. The CDR3 nucleotides are TGTGCCAGTAGCCCCGACAGGGTACAAGAGACCCAGTACTTC.

This clone was picked up a small number of times. The chain recombines TRBV9 with TRBJ2-5; maybe TRBD1 (8 bases). V lost 3 bases and J lost 4, with 16 bases in between. CDR1 is SGDLS, CDR2 YYNGEE, per germline. This CDR3 has 15 residues. In nucleotides, the CDR3 is TGTGCCAGCAGCGCCGGACAGGGAGGGTCAGAGACCCAGTACTTC. It translates to CASSAGQGGSETQYF.

The gene calls are TRBV19 and TRBJ2-3; 12 nucleotides align to TRBD1. CDR1 and CDR2 from the germline V gene are LNHDA and SQIVND (reference sequence). After removal of 3 bases from V and 4 bases from J, the junction contained 5 bases not matched to a gene. The CDR3 runs to 16 residues. The CDR3 nucleotides read TGTGCCAGTAGTATCCCGGGACAGGGGGCATCAGATACGCAGTATTTT. Translated: CASSIPGQGASDTQYF.

The sample holds a few counts of this clone. The J gene is TRBJ2-1, the V gene TRBV5-1; 11 bases match TRBD1. The CDR3 totals 17 residues. The V gene's germline CDR1 is SGHRS and CDR2 YFSETQ. V was clipped by 4 bases and J by 4 bases; unmatched bases: 10. CDR3 in amino acids: CASSPWTGGRGYNEQFF. The DNA for the CDR3 is TGCGCCAGCAGCCCGTGGACAGGGGGCCGGGGGTACAATGAGCAGTTCTTC. The complete variable domain, with remaining parts taken from reference TRBV5-1 and TRBJ2-1, reads KAGVTQTPRYLIKTRGQQVTLSCSPISGHRSVSWYQQTPGQGLQFLFEYFSETQRNKGNFPGRFSGRQFSNSRSEMNVSTLELGDSALYLCASSPWTGGRGYNEQFFGPGTRLTVL.

This clone was counted a few times. This sequence joins TRBV27 and TRBJ2-3; 8 positions match TRBD1. Germline trimming cut 4 bases from V and 1 base from J; bases unmatched to any gene: 4. The germline V gene has CDR1 MNHEY and CDR2 SMNVEV (reference sequence). This CDR3 contains 15 residues. In nucleotides, the CDR3 is TGTGCCAGCAGTTCCTACAGGGGGGGCACAGATACGCAGTATTTT. It translates to CASSSYRGGTDTQYF.

The chain uses TRBV7-9 and TRBJ2-3; no firm D call. The CDR3 is 15 amino acids. The V gene's germline CDR1 is SEHNR and CDR2 FQNEAQ (reference sequence). V was shortened by 0 bases and J by 2 bases, with 9 bases between the two germline ends. The CDR3 protein is CASSLASRITDTQYF. The DNA of the CDR3 is TGTGCCAGCAGCTTAGCTTCGAGAATCACAGATACGCAGTATTTT.

The rearrangement uses TRBV28 and TRBJ2-7; 7 nucleotides line up with TRBD1. J lost 1 base, V lost 6 bases, and 12 bases had no gene match. In germline, CDR1 is MDHEN, CDR2 SYDVKM. This CDR3 is built from 16 residues. The DNA for the CDR3 is TGTGCCAGCAGCTTTCCCCTCGGACAGGTATCCTACGAGCAGTACTTC. Its translation: CASSFPLGQVSYEQYF.

This clone was seen more than once but under ten times. The rearrangement joins TRBV19 to TRBJ2-3, with 7 bases aligning to TRBD1. This CDR3 is built from 14 residues. CDR1 and CDR2 from the germline V gene are LNHDA and SQIVND (reference sequence). The V segment lost 4 bases and the J segment 7 bases; nucleotides outside the gene matches: 8. The CDR3 is CASSTGTAGNTQYF. CDR3 nucleotides: TGTGCCAGTAGTACCGGGACAGCAGGTAATACGCAGTATTTT. The full variable domain, with the rest looked up from reference TRBV19 and TRBJ2-3, is DGGITQSPKYLFRKEGQNVTLSCEQNLNHDAMYWYRQDPGQGLRLIYYSQIVNDFQKGDIAEGYSVSREKKESFPLTVTSAQKNPTAFYLCASSTGTAGNTQYFGPGTRLTVL.

The chain couples TRBV5-1 to TRBJ2-7; 7 nucleotides line up with TRBD2. Germline CDR1 reads SGHRS; CDR2 reads YFSETQ. CDR3 length: 14 amino acids. V shed 4 bases and J 6 bases; nucleotides not matched to a gene: 10. In DNA, the CDR3 is TGCGCCAGCAGCCATGGGGGGGGAGGGTTCGAGCAGTACTTC. Its protein product is CASSHGGGGFEQYF.

A few counts support this clone. CDR3 in DNA: TGTGCCAGCTCACAGATCGGACAGGCAAACAATCAGCCCCAGCATTTT. Protein sequence: CASSQIGQANNQPQHF. This chain uses TRBV18 with TRBJ1-5, with 7 bases lining up with TRBD1. The CDR3 contains 16 residues. CDR1 and CDR2 from the germline V gene are KGHSH and LQKENI. With V trimmed by 4 bases and J by 3 bases, 9 bases remained unmatched.

This chain joins TRBV29-1 and TRBJ2-3; D might be TRBD1 (5 bases). CDR1 SQVTM and CDR2 ANQGSEA come from the germline V gene. V lost 4 bases to trimming and J lost 2 bases, with 10 bases between them. The CDR3 is 13 residues long. In DNA, the CDR3 is TGCAGCGTTGGGGGCAGGGTCACAGATACGCAGTATTTT. This codes for CSVGGRVTDTQYF.

This chain connects TRBV28 to TRBJ2-5; D is perhaps TRBD2 (5 bases). The CDR3 consists of 14 residues. Looked up from germline, CDR1 is MDHEN and CDR2 is SYDVKM. Trimming stripped 7 bases from V and 4 bases from J, with 16 bases between. CDR3 protein: CASTTLVFRETQYF. DNA for the CDR3: TGTGCCAGCACTACACTAGTATTCCGAGAGACCCAGTACTTC.

Only a few counts were recorded for this clone. The rearrangement joins TRBV6-5 to TRBJ2-7; 9 bases agree with TRBD2. The CDR3 has 16 amino acids. With V trimmed by 0 bases and J by 2 bases, 5 bases remained unmatched. Germline loops: CDR1 MNHEY, CDR2 SVGAGI. Written as DNA, the CDR3 is TGTGCCAGCAGTTACTCATCTCGCGGGGGGGCCTACGAGCAGTACTTC. Amino acid sequence: CASSYSSRGGAYEQYF.

This clone was seen a handful of times. The V and J genes are TRBV9 and TRBJ2-3; 8 positions agree with TRBD2. Trimming removed 2 bases from V and 0 bases from J; junction bases left unmatched: 2. From germline, CDR1 is SGDLS and CDR2 YYNGEE. There are 15 residues in the CDR3. This chain's CDR3 is CASSVIAGSTDTQYF. The CDR3 DNA follows: TGTGCCAGCAGCGTGATAGCGGGGAGCACAGATACGCAGTATTTT. Using reference TRBV9 and TRBJ2-3 for the parts outside the CDR3, the full variable domain is DSGVTQTPKHLITATGQRVTLRCSPRSGDLSVYWYQQSLDQGLQFLIQYYNGEERAKGNILERFSAQQFPDLHSELNLSSLELGDSALYFCASSVIAGSTDTQYFGPGTRLTVL.

This clone was found a few times. The chain is built from TRBV10-3 and TRBJ1-1; TRBD1 agrees at 7 bases. The CDR3 covers 15 residues. J gave up 5 bases and V 4 bases, and 10 bases lay outside the gene matches. From germline, CDR1 is ENHRY and CDR2 SYGVKD. DNA of the CDR3: TGTGCCATCAGTGCCCCAGGGCAGGGGGGTACTGAAGCTTTCTTT. Translated, it gives CAISAPGQGGTEAFF.

There are a few counts of this clone. The CDR3 here is CASRRQGSAEQYF. DNA of the CDR3: TGTGCCAGCAGACGACAGGGGTCCGCCGAGCAGTACTTC. V usage is TRBV6-5 and J usage is TRBJ2-7, with 8 bases aligning to TRBD1. CDR1 MNHEY and CDR2 SVGAGI come from the germline V gene. Trimming removed 6 bases from V and 6 bases from J; junction bases left unmatched: 7. The CDR3 spans 13 residues.

This clone has more than one count but fewer than ten. The chain links TRBV9 to TRBJ2-3, with 7 bases matching TRBD1. This CDR3 has 16 amino acids. The trim removed 1 base at V and 3 bases at J, leaving 8 bases unmatched. CDR1 and CDR2 from the germline V gene are SGDLS and YYNGEE. The CDR3 region is CASSVSPTGQTDTQYF. CDR3 DNA: TGTGCCAGCAGCGTAAGCCCTACGGGACAGACAGATACGCAGTATTTT. Looking up the rest from reference TRBV9 and TRBJ2-3 gives the full variable domain: DSGVTQTPKHLITATGQRVTLRCSPRSGDLSVYWYQQSLDQGLQFLIQYYNGEERAKGNILERFSAQQFPDLHSELNLSSLELGDSALYFCASSVSPTGQTDTQYFGPGTRLTVL.

A few counts support this clone. This CDR3 reads CASSVMGGTDTQYF. CDR3 in DNA: TGTGCCAGCAGCGTTATGGGGGGGACAGATACGCAGTATTTT. J is TRBJ2-3 and V is TRBV9; 7 bases align to TRBD2. After removal of 2 bases from V and 3 bases from J, the junction contained 3 bases not matched to a gene. Germline lookup yields CDR1 SGDLS and CDR2 YYNGEE. This CDR3 has 14 residues.